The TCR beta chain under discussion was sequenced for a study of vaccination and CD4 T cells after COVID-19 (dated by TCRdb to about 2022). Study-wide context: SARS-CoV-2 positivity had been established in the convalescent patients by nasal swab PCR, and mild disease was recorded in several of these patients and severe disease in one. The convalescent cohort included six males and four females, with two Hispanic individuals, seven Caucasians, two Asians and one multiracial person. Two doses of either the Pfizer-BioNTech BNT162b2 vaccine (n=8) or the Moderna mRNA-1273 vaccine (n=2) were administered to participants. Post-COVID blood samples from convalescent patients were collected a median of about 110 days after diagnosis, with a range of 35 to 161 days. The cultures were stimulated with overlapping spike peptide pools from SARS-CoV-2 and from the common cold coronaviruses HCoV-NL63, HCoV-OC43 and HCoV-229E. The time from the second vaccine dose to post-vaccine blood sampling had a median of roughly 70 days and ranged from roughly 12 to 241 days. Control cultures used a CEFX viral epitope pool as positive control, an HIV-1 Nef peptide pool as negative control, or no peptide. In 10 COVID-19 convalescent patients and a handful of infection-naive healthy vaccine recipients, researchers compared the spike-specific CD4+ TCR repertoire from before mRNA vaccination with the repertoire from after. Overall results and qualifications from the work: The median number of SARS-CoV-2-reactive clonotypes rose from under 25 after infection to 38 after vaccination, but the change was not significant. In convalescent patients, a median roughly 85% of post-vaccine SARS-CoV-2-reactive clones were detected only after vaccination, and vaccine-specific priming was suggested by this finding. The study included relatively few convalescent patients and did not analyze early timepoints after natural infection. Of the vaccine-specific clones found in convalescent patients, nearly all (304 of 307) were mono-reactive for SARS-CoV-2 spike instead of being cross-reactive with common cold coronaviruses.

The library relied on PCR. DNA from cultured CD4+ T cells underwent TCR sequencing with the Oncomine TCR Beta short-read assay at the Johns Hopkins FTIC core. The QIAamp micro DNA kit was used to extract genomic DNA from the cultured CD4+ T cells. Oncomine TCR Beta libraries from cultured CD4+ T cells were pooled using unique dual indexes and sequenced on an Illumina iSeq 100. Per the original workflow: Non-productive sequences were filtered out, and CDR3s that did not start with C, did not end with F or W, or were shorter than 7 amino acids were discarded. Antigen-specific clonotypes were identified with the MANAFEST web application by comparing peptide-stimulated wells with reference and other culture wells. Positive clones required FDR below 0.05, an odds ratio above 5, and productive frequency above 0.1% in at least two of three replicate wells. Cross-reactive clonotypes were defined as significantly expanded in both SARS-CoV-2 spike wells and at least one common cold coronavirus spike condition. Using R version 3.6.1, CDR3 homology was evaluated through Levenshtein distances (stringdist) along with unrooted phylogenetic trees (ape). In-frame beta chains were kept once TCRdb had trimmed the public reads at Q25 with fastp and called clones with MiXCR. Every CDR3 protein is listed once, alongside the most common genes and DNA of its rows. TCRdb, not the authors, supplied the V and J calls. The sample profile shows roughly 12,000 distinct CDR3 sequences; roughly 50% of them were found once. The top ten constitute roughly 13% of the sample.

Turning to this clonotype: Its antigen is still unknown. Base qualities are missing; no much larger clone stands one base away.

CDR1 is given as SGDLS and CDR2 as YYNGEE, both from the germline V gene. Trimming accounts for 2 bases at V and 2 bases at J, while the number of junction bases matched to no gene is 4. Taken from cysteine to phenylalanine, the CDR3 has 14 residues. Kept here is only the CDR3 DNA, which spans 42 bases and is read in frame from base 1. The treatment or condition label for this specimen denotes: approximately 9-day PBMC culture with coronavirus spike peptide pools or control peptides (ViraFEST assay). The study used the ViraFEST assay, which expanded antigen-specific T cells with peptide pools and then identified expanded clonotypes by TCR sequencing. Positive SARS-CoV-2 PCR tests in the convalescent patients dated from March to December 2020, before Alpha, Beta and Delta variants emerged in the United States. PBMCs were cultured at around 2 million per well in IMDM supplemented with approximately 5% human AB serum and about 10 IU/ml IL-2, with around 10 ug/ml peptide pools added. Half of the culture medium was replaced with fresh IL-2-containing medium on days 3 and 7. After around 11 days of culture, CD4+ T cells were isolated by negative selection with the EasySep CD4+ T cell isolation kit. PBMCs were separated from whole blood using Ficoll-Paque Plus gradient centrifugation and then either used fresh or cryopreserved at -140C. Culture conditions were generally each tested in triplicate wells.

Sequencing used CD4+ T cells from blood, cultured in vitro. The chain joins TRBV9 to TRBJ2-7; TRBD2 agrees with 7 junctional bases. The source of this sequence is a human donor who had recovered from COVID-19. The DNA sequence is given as TGTGCCAGCAGCGTCGGGACTAATGCCTACGAGCAGTACTTC. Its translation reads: CASSVGTNAYEQYF.